The following is a TCR beta chain sequence with its context. It has no known antigen specificity. The record has no base qualities; no much larger clone is one base away. The source of the sample is a study of cytomegalovirus exposure and HLA in healthy donors (dated by TCRdb to about 2017). Describing the broader study: An earlier analysis of approximately 600 of the donors reported roughly 270 Gb of sequence data and more than 90 million unique TCR beta sequences from about 180 million T cells. Approximately 300 gigabases of sequencing data and around 88 million unique TCR sequences made up an early release that covered about 640 HLA-typed donors. Of the approximately 400 genotyped donors, about 80% fell in the genetic ancestry cluster associated with self-reported Caucasian donors. The study aimed to test whether cataloging public T cell receptors could reveal signatures of past pathogen exposure. Using immunosequencing, the study profiled T cell repertoires from 666 subjects and related those repertoires to cytomegalovirus serostatus. A separate validation cohort of about 110 different subjects was used in addition to the roughly 640-subject first cohort. To predict cytomegalovirus infection status, the study combined high-throughput TCR immunosequencing, statistical association of individual TCRs with disease status, and machine learning. A later analysis re-analyzed previously published TCR beta repertoires from hundreds of donors and added high-resolution HLA genotyping to study TCR occurrence patterns. In the later analysis, no new phenotypic data were used to find candidate immune exposures; instead, reliance was placed on TCR beta sequences and their occurrence across donors. To decide whether each TCR beta V gene segment behaved as functional or pseudogenic, an earlier analysis of over 500 of the donors relied on high-throughput TCR beta sequencing. Donor age, sex, ethnicity and CMV serostatus were compiled alongside the repertoire data. In a later genetic analysis, genome-wide SNP genotypes for about three fifths of the 666 donors were used, and that subset was treated as a discovery cohort. Every repertoire in the discovery cohort had been generated on one and the same sequencing platform. Class I and class II HLA loci were covered by the typing at four-digit resolution. The number of typed donors differed by locus: about 620-630 for A, B, C, DRB1 and DQB1; some 500 for DQA1; around 580 for DPA1; and about 450 for DPB1. Five DR-DQ haplotypes were handled as single units for association and clustering because linkage in the cohort was strong. On average, over 200,000 unique TCR beta nucleotide sequences were sequenced per donor among fewer than 500 genotyped donors of the cohort, with 15% to 20% of those sequences being non-productive.

Based on the germline V gene (reference sequence), the CDR1 and CDR2 sequences are SGHKS and YYEKEE. V is reduced by 2 bases and J by 9 bases, leaving a spacing of 21 bases between them. Including the terminal cysteine and phenylalanine, the CDR3 comprises 16 residues. Left in the record is the CDR3 DNA by itself, 48 bases read in frame from the first base. The cohort consisted of 666 healthy bone marrow donors. All cohort members were sampled while nominally healthy, although unrecorded immune exposures were likely present. The donor was CMV seronegative and was included in the group of 352 seronegative cohort members. Every donor gave a peripheral blood sample, and the peripheral blood mononuclear cells from that sample were used for TCR beta sequencing. Genomic DNA extraction from the blood cell samples was performed with the Qiagen DNeasy Blood Extraction Kit. Overall results and qualifications from the work: While some public TCRs were present in many individuals, most TCR sequences turned up only very rarely across donors. At a false discovery rate of 0.05, a later analysis linked 15,000 to 20,000 TCR beta sequences to specific HLA alleles. In an earlier analysis of around 600 of the donors, most TCR beta V segments were observed in productive rearrangements about 87% or about 30% of the time, broadly matching IMGT annotations. Only TCR beta chains were sequenced in this cohort, and the absence of alpha or paired-chain data limited detectable features. The classifier was reported to diagnose cytomegalovirus status with high specificity and sensitivity in both the original cohort and the validation cohort. Because the 87-base-pair reads could not distinguish some IMGT-functional V segments, including TRBV6-2 and TRBV6-3, those segments were excluded. Because counts were too low, seventeen rarely observed V segments, including chromosome 9 orphons, were left out of the earlier analysis of 587 of the donors. Compared with the roughly 700-donor mean, donors in an Asian-associated ancestry cluster had fewer N-insertions in productive TCRs, according to a later genetic analysis. Because HLA typing was unavailable for some donors at each locus, only the typed subset was used in association tests. Three of the identified cytomegalovirus-associated TCR beta chains were confirmed in vitro to be specific for cytomegalovirus antigens. The study gave a list of about 150 TCR beta chains associated with cytomegalovirus. In a later analysis, most CMV-associated TCR beta chains were found to appear HLA-restricted, with HLA associations seemingly driven largely by CMV exposure. Presence/absence analyses assumed roughly uniform sequencing depth across donors, an assumption that may not hold. CMV serostatus was the only immune exposure information available for the cohort. Linkage disequilibrium might explain the correlated functional status among segregating V segments, but an unknown experimental factor could not be excluded. A later analysis reported that several top co-occurrence clusters appeared linked to parvovirus B19, influenza, CMV and Epstein-Barr virus. A further reported finding was that TCR beta sequences accurately predicted the HLA-A and HLA-B alleles for most subjects in the first cohort. V-gene and J-gene trimming of TCR beta chains was associated with a missense DCLRE1C variant in a later genetic analysis, and the association was replicated in an independent cohort. In a later analysis, HLA-associated TCR beta chains were found to be more clonally expanded and to have lower generation probabilities than equally common non-associated chains. When HLA alleles, especially DR and DQ, strongly co-occurred, TCR associations were difficult to assign to individual alleles. A cluster of highly shared sequence variants was judged likely to be a technical artifact of the sequencing pipeline. The authors suggested that the approach could potentially be generalized to other disease states and immunological phenotypes. In a later analysis, TCR association rates were found to vary across HLA loci, with the most associated TCRs seen for DRB1 alleles and the fewest for HLA-C alleles.

Library generation was performed with the immunoSEQ multiplex PCR assay. For the multiplex PCR, a mixture combining 60 forward primers for TCR Vbeta segments and 13 reverse primers for TCR Jbeta segments was used. A multiplex PCR assay on genomic DNA amplified the CDR3 region of rearranged TCR beta genes. The Illumina HiSeq System was used to sequence the amplified TCR beta libraries as 87-base-pair reads. Concerning the study's data processing: In a later analysis, about 80 million unique TCR beta chains were counted across the roughly 670 repertoires, and roughly 10 million of these chains were shared by at least two donors. To remove PCR and sequencing errors, raw reads were error-corrected and collapsed into unique sequences using a nearest-neighbor algorithm that merged closely related sequences. Alignment of CDR3 sequences to IMGT reference sequences was used to assign V, D and J gene segments. For a sequence to be retained, a match of at least six nucleotides was required to both a V gene segment and a J gene segment. Rearrangements were called productive when the CDR3 lacked stop codons and stayed in frame with V and J; all others were non-productive. CDR3 was defined according to IMGT convention as the region running from the second conserved V-encoded cysteine to the conserved J-encoded phenylalanine. The earlier analysis of around 640 of the donors excluded sequences that lacked an unambiguous match to a single V gene segment. An earlier analysis of 550 to 650 of the donors classified V segments as functional when productive rearrangements were above 56.7% and as segregating when the standard deviation between donors was above 5%. A statistical classification framework was developed to diagnose cytomegalovirus status using the catalog of TCR beta chain sequences. In a later analysis, TCR nucleotide sequences were compared against IMGT/GENE-DB human TR gene sequences so that V and J genes could be assigned. The TCRdist pipeline was used in a later analysis to assign CDR3 sequences and most-parsimonious VDJ recombination scenarios. In a later analysis, each TCR beta chain was defined by its CDR3 amino acid sequence together with its V-gene family, and reads without a unique V-gene family were excluded. A later analysis removed 500 to 650 highly shared, low-generation-probability nucleotide sequences to deal with suspected cross-contamination and a sequencing artifact. In a later analysis, a clonal expansion index for each public chain was calculated from normalized within-repertoire ranks of inferred template counts. In a later analysis, generation probabilities were computed with a VDJ recombination model fitted to out-of-frame rearrangements, and the resulting probabilities were checked against IGoR. In a later analysis, TCR-TCR, TCR-HLA and TCR-CMV co-occurrence was scored with hypergeometric tests, and a repertoire-size bias correction was applied to TCR pairs. To estimate false discovery rates, a later analysis permuted the HLA or CMV assignments 20 times. A later analysis grouped co-occurring TCRs with DBSCAN, adding TCRdist sequence similarity when clustering within HLA-allele-positive subsets. Co-occurrence clustering excluded repertoires with fewer than 30,000 or more than 120,000 public chains, plus five with anomalous nucleotide sharing. Sourced from immuneACCESS, this table was stored by TCRdb with only in-frame sequences that have V and J called. A share of the clones is absent; for the studies checked, an unresolved V gene accounts for under half, and the remainder has no known explanation. The V and J calls and clone size come from that table; D and trimming were worked out from the DNA. This sample comprises about 98,000 clones, under 70% of them detected only once. The top ten hold 2.5% of the sample.

The sample was PBMCs. The TCR was taken from a man aged 50 to 60 in good health and CMV-seronegative. Recombination joined TRBV5-5 with TRBJ2-1, with TRBD2 tentatively as D gene (6 bases match). At the DNA level, the sequence is TGTGCCAGCAGCTTTGAGGTTTTGGGGGGTTATGTTGAGCAGTTCTTC. This is translated as CASSFEVLGGYVEQFF.